This T cell receptor (beta chain) originates from a study of T-cell reconstitution after alpha-beta-depleted transplantation in children. This clonotype was counted ten times or more. CDR1 and CDR2 (germline): MDHEN, SYDVKM. V was cut by 3 bases and J by 2 bases, with 9 bases left in between. CDR3 length equals 14 residues. The authors prepared the TCRbeta library with unique molecular identifiers. TCRdb itself ran the PCR reads through MiXCR, one entry per CDR3 protein. The data show some 490,000 distinct CDR3 sequences, with about an eighth seen just once and under 7% held by the top ten. Material: PBMCs from the stem cell graft donor, obtained from the stem cell graft. V and J are TRBV28 and TRBJ2-3; D is undetermined. The receptor's source is a human donor who donated a stem cell graft to a child with combined immunodeficiency. As DNA, the CDR3 is TGTGCCAGCAGTTTTCAGCCTTCCACAGATACGCAGTATTTT. Protein product: CASSFQPSTDTQYF. Drawing the rest from reference TRBV28 and TRBJ2-3, the complete variable domain is DVKVTQSSRYLVKRTGEKVFLECVQDMDHENMFWYRQDPGLGLRLIYFSYDVKMKEKGDIPEGYSVSREKKERFSLILESASTNQTSMYLCASSFQPSTDTQYFGPGTRLTVL.